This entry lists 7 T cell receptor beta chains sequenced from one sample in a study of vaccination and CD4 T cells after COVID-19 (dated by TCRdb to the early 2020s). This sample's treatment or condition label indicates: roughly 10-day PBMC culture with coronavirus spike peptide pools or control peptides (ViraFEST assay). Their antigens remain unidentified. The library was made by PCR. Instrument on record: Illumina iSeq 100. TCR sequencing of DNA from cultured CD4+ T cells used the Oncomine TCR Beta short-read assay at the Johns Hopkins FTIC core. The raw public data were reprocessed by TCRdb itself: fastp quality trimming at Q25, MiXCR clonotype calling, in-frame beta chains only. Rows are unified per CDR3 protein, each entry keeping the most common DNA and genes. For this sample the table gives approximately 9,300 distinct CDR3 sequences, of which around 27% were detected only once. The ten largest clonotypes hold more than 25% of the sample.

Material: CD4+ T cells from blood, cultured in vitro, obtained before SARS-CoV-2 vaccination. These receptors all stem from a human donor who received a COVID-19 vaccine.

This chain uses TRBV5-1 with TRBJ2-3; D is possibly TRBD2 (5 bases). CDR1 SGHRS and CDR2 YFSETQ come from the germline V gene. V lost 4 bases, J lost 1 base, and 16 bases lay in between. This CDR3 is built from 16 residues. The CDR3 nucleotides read TGCGCCAGCAGCATAGGACTCACTGGGGGCACAGATACGCAGTATTTT. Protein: CASSIGLTGGTDTQYF.

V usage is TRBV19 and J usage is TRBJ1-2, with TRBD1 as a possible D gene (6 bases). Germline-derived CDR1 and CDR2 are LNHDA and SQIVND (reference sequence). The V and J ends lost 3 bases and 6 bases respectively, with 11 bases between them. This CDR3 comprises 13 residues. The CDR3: CASSIRQADGYTF. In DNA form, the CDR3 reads TGTGCCAGTAGTATCAGACAGGCTGATGGCTACACCTTC.

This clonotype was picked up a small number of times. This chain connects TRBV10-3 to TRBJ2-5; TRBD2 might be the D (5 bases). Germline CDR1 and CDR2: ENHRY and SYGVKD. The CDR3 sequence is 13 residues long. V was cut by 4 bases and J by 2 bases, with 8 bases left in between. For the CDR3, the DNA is TGTGCCATCAGTGGGCGGGTTCAAGAGACCCAGTACTTC. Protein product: CAISGRVQETQYF.

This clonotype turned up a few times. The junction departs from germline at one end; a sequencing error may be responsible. Here the CDR3 DNA reads TGCGCCAGCAGCTTGACTCCATCTACGGGGTCGGATGAATTT. It encodes CASSLTPSTGSDEF. The chain is built from TRBV5-1 and TRBJ1-1; D not resolved. There are 14 residues in the CDR3. Per the germline V gene, CDR1 is SGHRS and CDR2 is YFSETQ.

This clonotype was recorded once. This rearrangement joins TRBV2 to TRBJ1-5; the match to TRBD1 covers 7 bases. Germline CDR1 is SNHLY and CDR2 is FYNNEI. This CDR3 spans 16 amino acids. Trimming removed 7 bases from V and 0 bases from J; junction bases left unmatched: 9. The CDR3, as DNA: TGTGCCAGCAAGAAGGGGGCCAGGGATAGCAATCAGCCCCAGCATTTT. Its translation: CASKKGARDSNQPQHF.

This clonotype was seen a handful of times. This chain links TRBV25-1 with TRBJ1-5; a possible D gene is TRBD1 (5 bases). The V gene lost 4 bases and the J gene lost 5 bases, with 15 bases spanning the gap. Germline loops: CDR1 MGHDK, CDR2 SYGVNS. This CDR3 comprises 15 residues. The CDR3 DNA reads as TGTGCCAGCAGTGGGGCAGACAGTCTTCATCAGCCCCAGCATTTT. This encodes CASSGADSLHQPQHF.

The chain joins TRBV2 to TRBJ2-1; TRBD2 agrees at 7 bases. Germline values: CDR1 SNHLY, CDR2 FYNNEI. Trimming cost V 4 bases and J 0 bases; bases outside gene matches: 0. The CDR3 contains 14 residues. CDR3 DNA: TGTGCCAGCAGTGGGGACTACTCCTACAATGAGCAGTTCTTC. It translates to CASSGDYSYNEQFF.